These 16 T cell receptor beta chains originate from one sample sequenced in a study of T cell clonality in common variable immunodeficiency (dated by TCRdb to about 2015). What the study reported, not specific to this receptor: Reportedly, TCRbeta sequences from CVID had fewer deletions and N-nucleotide insertions, and highly modified clones with 13 or more V deletions were absent from CVID.

Library preparation employed the immunoSEQ multiplex PCR assay. In TCRdb, the immuneACCESS table is reduced to in-frame sequences with V and J assigned. These tables do not hold every clone; where another copy was compared, an unresolved V gene accounts for under half, and the others remain unexplained. In this sample the table shows about 32,000 clones, and no singletons are among them. Clones ranked in the top ten supply around 5.4% of the sample. For these TCRs, the target antigens are not known. The source material was peripheral blood mononuclear cells. The source of these receptors is a human donor with common variable immunodeficiency.

This clone was counted between two and nine times. The read terminates 3 residues ahead of where the CDR3 ends, so the germline J gene completes it. V gene TRBV7-2 combines with J gene TRBJ2-7; D is unclear. Germline CDR1 reads SGHTA; CDR2 reads FQGNSA. This CDR3 comprises 13 residues. The V end was cut by 0 bases, the J end by 3 bases, with 6 bases between. The CDR3 is CASSLAVNYEQYF. Partial CDR3 DNA: TGTGCCAGCAGCTTAGCTGTAAACTACGAG.

This clone appeared a few times. The CDR3 extends 3 residues past the end of the read, so its final part is completed from the germline J gene. This chain joins TRBV19 and TRBJ2-1; a weak D match, TRBD1 (6 bases). The germline V and J ends were trimmed by 5 bases and 5 bases, with 16 bases remaining between them. Germline lookup yields CDR1 LNHDA and CDR2 SQIVND (reference sequence). This CDR3 has 15 amino acids. The DNA read from the CDR3 is TGTGCCAGTAGTCCCCGACAGGTTTCGGACAATGAG. This sequence encodes CASSPRQVSDNE. The whole CDR3 protein is CASSPRQVSDNEQFF.

Points on this clone: The read stops 3 residues short of the end of the CDR3; the missing end is completed from the germline J gene. The rearrangement joins TRBV7-9 to TRBJ1-5; the D is unclear. V lost 3 bases, J lost 0 bases, and 9 bases lay in between. This CDR3 contains 15 residues. Germline V gene data show CDR1 as SEHNR and CDR2 as FQNEAQ (reference sequence). The chain's CDR3 is CASSFHTDSNQPQHF. The CDR3 bases that were read are TGTGCCAGCAGCTTCCACACAGATAGCAATCAGCCC. The full variable domain, completed using reference TRBV7-9 and TRBJ1-5, is DTGVSQNPRHKITKRGQNVTFRCDPISEHNRLYWYRQTLGQGPEFLTYFQNEAQLEKSRLLSDRFSAERPKGSFSTLEIQRTEQGDSAMYLCASSFHTDSNQPQHFGDGTRLSIL.

Concerning this clone itself: With the read ending 3 residues before the CDR3 end, the germline J gene is used to fill in that end. This sequence joins TRBV2 and TRBJ1-4; 8 bases fit TRBD1. Germline values: CDR1 SNHLY, CDR2 FYNNEI. V lost 7 bases to trimming and J lost 5 bases; unmatched junction nucleotides: 12. The CDR3 runs to 16 residues. The sequenced CDR3 bases are TGTGCCAGCACGTCCCCTTCGGACAGGGTGAATGAAAAA. It is translated as CASTSPSDRVNEK. The full CDR3 sequence reads CASTSPSDRVNEKLFF.

This clone was detected ten times or more. The missing CDR3 end, 3 residues past where the read stops, is filled in from the germline J gene. This chain joins TRBV20-1 and TRBJ1-6, with D tentatively TRBD1 (6 bases). Trimming shortened V by 1 base and J by 9 bases, and 13 bases separated the two germline ends. The CDR3 is made up of 14 amino acids. The germline gives CDR1 DFQATT, CDR2 SNEGSKA (reference sequence). This chain's CDR3 is CSARAGAPASPLHF. The part of the CDR3 DNA that was read is TGCAGTGCTAGAGCAGGGGCTCCCGCTTCACCC.

Many counts were recorded for this clone. The CDR3 end lies 3 residues beyond the end of the read and is filled in from the germline J gene. The rearrangement links TRBV13 to TRBJ1-3; D is unclear. This CDR3 is built from 16 residues. The V end was cut by 7 bases, the J end by 2 bases, with 18 bases between. CDR1 is PRHDT, CDR2 FYEKMQ, per germline (reference sequence). CDR3 residues: CASTFQEDEAGNTIYF. CDR3 bases read: TGTGCCAGCACCTTCCAGGAAGATGAGGCTGGAAACACC.

This clone was counted ten times or more. The part of the CDR3 DNA that was read is TGTGCCAGCAGCTTAGCGAATTCTGGGCCTTCAACG. As protein: CASSLANSGPST. The full CDR3 sequence reads CASSLANSGPSTQYF. V and J are TRBV7-9 and TRBJ2-3; D is undetermined. The CDR3 end is not reached by the read, which stops 3 residues before it; the germline J gene fills it in. The germline gives CDR1 SEHNR, CDR2 FQNEAQ (reference sequence). The CDR3 is made up of 15 amino acids.

This clone was counted many times. The read ends 3 residues before the CDR3 terminus; that terminus is restored from the germline J gene. The chain combines TRBV7-6 with TRBJ2-7; 7 bases line up with TRBD1. J was trimmed by 2 bases and V by 1 base; bases with no gene match: 5. The CDR3 has 15 residues. Germline values: CDR1 SGHVS, CDR2 FNYEAQ. The sequenced CDR3 bases are TGTGCCAGCAGCTTAGGTGGGACAGTCGCCTACGAG. Amino acids: CASSLGGTVAYE. The whole CDR3 is CASSLGGTVAYEQYF.

The table lists this clone with a few counts. The CDR3 end falls 3 residues outside the read, so it is completed with the germline J gene. This sequence joins TRBV6-2 or TRBV6-3 and TRBJ1-1, with D unclear. The CDR3 runs 12 residues. With 8 bases removed from V and 1 base from J, the gap between germline ends came to 8 bases. Germline V lookup: CDR1 MNHEY, CDR2 SVGEGT. The CDR3: CASHPGNTEAFF. Incomplete CDR3 DNA: TGTGCCAGCCACCCGGGGAACACTGAA.

In its sample, this clone was seen many times. The observed sequence ends 3 residues before the CDR3 terminus, with the missing tail filled in from the germline J gene. The rearrangement joins TRBV18 to TRBJ2-6; TRBD1 matches 9 bases. The germline V gene has CDR1 KGHSH and CDR2 LQKENI. The CDR3 is 17 amino acids. The ends lost 5 bases at V and 0 bases at J; junction bases unmatched: 5. CDR3 in amino acids: CASSSRTGVSGANVLTF. The CDR3 DNA, read in part, is TGTGCCAGCTCATCGAGGACAGGGGTCTCTGGGGCCAACGTC.

This clone appeared many times. The CDR3 end falls 3 residues outside the read, so it is completed with the germline J gene. This chain uses TRBV14 with TRBJ1-2; perhaps TRBD1 as D (5 bases). CDR1 and CDR2 from the germline V gene are SGHDN and FVKESK. The CDR3 has 13 residues. CDR3 bases read: TGTGCCAGCAGCCAATGGCTAGGGGAAGGC. Translating gives CASSQWLGEG. The whole CDR3 protein is CASSQWLGEGYTF. Full variable domain (missing parts from reference TRBV14 and TRBJ1-2): EAGVTQFPSHSVIEKGQTVTLRCDPISGHDNLYWYRRVMGKEIKFLLHFVKESKQDESGMPNNRFLAERTGGTYSTLKVQPAELEDSGVYFCASSQWLGEGYTFGSGTRLTVV.

This clone was recorded many times. The read finishes 3 residues shy of the CDR3 end, and the germline J gene is used to complete it. This rearrangement joins TRBV6-2 or TRBV6-3 to TRBJ1-2, with D possibly being TRBD1 (5 bases). The germline CDR1 and CDR2 sequences are MNHEY and SVGEGT. The CDR3 length is 16 residues. Trimming pared 8 bases from V and 5 bases from J, leaving 24 bases between. The sequenced part of the CDR3 DNA is TGTGCCAGCCGCCCGCTCCGGGGGAGTAAATGGTATGGC. Residues: CASRPLRGSKWYG. The CDR3 in full is CASRPLRGSKWYGYTF.

This clone was seen more than once but under ten times. Read coverage stops 3 residues before the CDR3 terminus; the germline J gene supplies the remainder. The rearrangement uses TRBV7-2 and TRBJ2-7, with D perhaps TRBD2 (6 bases). V lost 5 bases, J lost 0 bases, and 14 bases lay in between. The CDR3 totals 15 residues. CDR1 is SGHTA, CDR2 FQGNSA, per germline. The CDR3 is CASSVGGPSSYEQYF. CDR3 DNA (partial): TGTGCCAGCAGCGTCGGAGGGCCAAGCTCCTACGAG.

In the case of this clone: The observed sequence ends 3 residues before the CDR3 terminus, with the missing tail filled in from the germline J gene. The rearrangement links TRBV19 to TRBJ1-2; D is possibly TRBD1 (5 bases). The germline CDR1 and CDR2 sequences are LNHDA and SQIVND (reference sequence). The CDR3 loop spans 14 amino acids. Trimming pared 1 base from V and 2 bases from J, leaving 8 bases between. CDR3 DNA (partial): TGTGCCAGTAGTATAGGACAGCGCAACTATGGC. It encodes CASSIGQRNYG. The CDR3, in full, reads CASSIGQRNYGYTF.

Of note for this clone: Sequencing ends 3 residues short of the CDR3 end; the germline J gene provides the rest. This sequence joins TRBV30 and TRBJ1-1; D remains ambiguous. The V gene lost 5 bases and the J gene lost 4 bases, with 8 bases spanning the gap. The germline gives CDR1 GTSNPN, CDR2 SVGIG (reference sequence). The CDR3 runs to 11 residues. CDR3 DNA (partial): TGTGCCTGGGCGGGAAGCACTGAA. Its translation is CAWAGSTE. The full CDR3 sequence reads CAWAGSTEAFF. Using reference TRBV30 and TRBJ1-1 for the parts outside the CDR3, the full variable domain is SQTIHQWPATLVQPVGSPLSLECTVEGTSNPNLYWYRQAAGRGLQLLFYSVGIGQISSEVPQNLSASRPQDRQFILSSKKLLLSDSGFYLCAWAGSTEAFFGQGTRLTVV.

With regard to this clone: The DNA ends 3 residues before the CDR3 does, and the rest of the CDR3 is filled in from the germline J gene. The rearrangement joins TRBV30 to TRBJ2-7; weak D call: TRBD2 (6 bases). With 0 bases removed from V and 1 base from J, the gap between germline ends came to 7 bases. From germline, CDR1 is GTSNPN and CDR2 SVGIG (reference sequence). The CDR3 is 13 residues long. The part of the CDR3 DNA that was read is TGTGCCTGGAGTGTACGGGGGTCCTACGAG. It specifies CAWSVRGSYE. The whole CDR3 is CAWSVRGSYEQYF.